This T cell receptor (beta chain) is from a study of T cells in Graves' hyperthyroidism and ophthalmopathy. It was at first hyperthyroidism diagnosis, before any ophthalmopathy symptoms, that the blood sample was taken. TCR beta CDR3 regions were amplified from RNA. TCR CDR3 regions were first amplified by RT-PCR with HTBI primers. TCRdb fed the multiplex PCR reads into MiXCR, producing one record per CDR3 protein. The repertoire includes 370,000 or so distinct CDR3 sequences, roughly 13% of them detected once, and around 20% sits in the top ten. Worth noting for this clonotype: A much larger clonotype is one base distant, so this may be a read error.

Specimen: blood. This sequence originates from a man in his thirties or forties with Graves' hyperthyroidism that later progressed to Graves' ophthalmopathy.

The CDR3 coding sequence is TGTGCCGGCACCAGGCAGGAGGGTGAAAAACTGTTTTTT. It encodes CAGTRQEGEKLFF. The J gene is TRBJ1-4, the V gene TRBV11-3; D gene uncertain. V shed 11 bases and J shed 7 bases, with 17 bases lying between them. This CDR3 comprises 13 residues. Germline V gene data show CDR1 as SGHNT and CDR2 as YENEEA. Complete variable domain (other parts from reference TRBV11-3 and TRBJ1-4): EAGVVQSPRYKIIEKKQPVAFWCNPISGHNTLYWYLQNLGQGPELLIRYENEEAVDDSQLPKDRFSAERLKGVDSTLKIQPAELGDSAVYLCAGTRQEGEKLFFGSGTQLSVL.